This T cell receptor (beta chain) was found in a study of regulatory T cells in long-lasting Graves disease. With iRepertoire HTBI primers and Arm-PCR of CDR3 regions, TCR beta libraries were built. Via MiXCR, TCRdb re-called the multiplex PCR reads, giving one row per CDR3 protein. The sample has over 450,000 distinct CDR3 sequences; 12% are singletons. This clonotype was observed at least ten times. Sample time point: newly diagnosed GD, antithyroid drugs for less than 3 months. The TCR library used RNA extracted from PBMCs. The CDR3 totals 15 residues. Germline loops: CDR1 SGHKS, CDR2 YYEKEE (reference sequence). The trim removed 3 bases at V and 4 bases at J, leaving 5 bases unmatched. These records were also assigned to another study, of T cells in Graves' hyperthyroidism and ophthalmopathy.

This receptor was taken from a woman between 25 and 40 years old with Graves disease. The material was peripheral blood mononuclear cells (PBMCs), obtained at new diagnosis, from a patient treated with antithyroid drugs. The chain links TRBV5-5 to TRBJ2-1, with 9 bases fitting TRBD1. CDR3 sequence (DNA): TGTGCCAGCAGCTCCATGGGACAGGGATACAATGAGCAGTTCTTC. As protein: CASSSMGQGYNEQFF.